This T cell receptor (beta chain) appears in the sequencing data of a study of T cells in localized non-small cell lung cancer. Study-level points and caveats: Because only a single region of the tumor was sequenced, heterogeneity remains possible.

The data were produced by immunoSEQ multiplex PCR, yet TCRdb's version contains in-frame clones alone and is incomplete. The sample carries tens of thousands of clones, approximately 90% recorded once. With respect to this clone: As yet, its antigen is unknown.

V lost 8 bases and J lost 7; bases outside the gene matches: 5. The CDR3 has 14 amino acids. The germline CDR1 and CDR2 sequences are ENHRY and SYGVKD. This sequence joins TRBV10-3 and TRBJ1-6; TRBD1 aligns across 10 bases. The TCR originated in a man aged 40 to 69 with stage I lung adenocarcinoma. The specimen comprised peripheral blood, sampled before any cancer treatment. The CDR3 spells CAIRQGARNSPLHF. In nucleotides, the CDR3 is TGTGCCATCCGACAGGGGGCGAGGAATTCACCCCTCCACTTT.